Sequencing of this T cell receptor beta chain was carried out in a study of cytomegalovirus exposure and HLA in healthy donors. 13 Jbeta primers and 60 Vbeta primers were used for the PCR. TCRdb's copy holds only in-frame clones and misses some; the assay was immunoSEQ multiplex PCR. The table includes roughly 120,000 clones, approximately 80% detected once. Sequenced input: PBMCs. The receptor's source is a young man in good health and CMV-seronegative.

CDR3: CASSDGQGGWETQYF. The CDR3 region has the DNA TGTGCCAGCAGTGACGGACAGGGGGGTTGGGAGACCCAGTACTTC. This chain links TRBV6-1 with TRBJ2-5, with 10 bases fitting TRBD1. CDR1 and CDR2 from the germline V gene are MNHNS and SASEGT. The CDR3 loop spans 15 amino acids. With V trimmed by 3 bases and J by 5 bases, 6 bases remained unmatched.